These T cell receptor beta chains were read from a single sample in a study of graft-versus-host responses after intestinal transplantation. No antigens are known for them. Some clones are missing from TCRdb's copy, which holds only in-frame ones; the method was immunoSEQ multiplex PCR. The table has more than 25,000 clones, about 81% seen once. Here the sequenced sample was unstimulated CD4+ T cells sorted from spleen or lymph node cells, taken before intestinal transplant. These receptors were obtained from a human donor who received an intestinal transplant. The CDR3 runs from the conserved cysteine through the conserved F or W. A D gene is named only where the DNA matches it firmly. The size of a clone is reported for some rows only, either as once, few or many, or as a class for expanded clones.

abundance: -; len: 16; j_gene: TRBJ1-2; d_gene: -; v_gene: TRBV19; CDR3nt: TGTGCCAGTAGTGGCCCGAGAGGGACGAGACTTACGGGCTACACCTTC; CDR3aa: CASSGPRGTRLTGYTF
abundance: -; len: 15; j_gene: TRBJ2-2; d_gene: -; v_gene: TRBV11-2; CDR3nt: TGTGCCAGCAGCTTATCCGGGGGGAACACCGGGGAGCTGTTTTTT; CDR3aa: CASSLSGGNTGELFF
abundance: -; len: 12; j_gene: TRBJ2-7; d_gene: TRBD1; v_gene: TRBV10-3; CDR3nt: TGTGCCATCAGTGGGGACAGATACGAGCAGTACTTC; CDR3aa: CAISGDRYEQYF
abundance: -; len: 14; j_gene: TRBJ1-1; d_gene: -; v_gene: TRBV6-5; CDR3nt: TGTGCCAGCAGTGAGCTTACAGGTAACACTGAAGCTTTCTTT; CDR3aa: CASSELTGNTEAFF
abundance: few; len: 10; j_gene: TRBJ1-2; d_gene: -; v_gene: TRBV2; CDR3nt: TGTGCCAGCAGTGAAGCGCTTCTGGACTTC; CDR3aa: CASSEALLDF
abundance: -; len: 13; j_gene: TRBJ1-1; d_gene: -; v_gene: TRBV10-1; CDR3nt: TGCGCCAGCAGCGACCTTAGGAACACTGAAGCTTTCTTT; CDR3aa: CASSDLRNTEAFF
abundance: -; len: 16; j_gene: TRBJ1-2; d_gene: -; v_gene: TRBV2; CDR3nt: TGTGCCAGCAGTGGTACGAAGGACATCGATAACTATGGCTACACCTTC; CDR3aa: CASSGTKDIDNYGYTF
abundance: -; len: 16; j_gene: TRBJ2-7; d_gene: TRBD1; v_gene: TRBV5-1; CDR3nt: TGCGCCAGCAGCTGGGACAGGCTGGACCCCGCCTACGAGCAGTACTTC; CDR3aa: CASSWDRLDPAYEQYF
abundance: few; len: 14; j_gene: TRBJ2-1; d_gene: -; v_gene: TRBV10-1; CDR3nt: TGCGCCAGCAGTGGAGGACTACCATACAATGAGCAGTTCTTC; CDR3aa: CASSGGLPYNEQFF
abundance: -; len: 15; j_gene: TRBJ2-6; d_gene: TRBD1; v_gene: TRBV5-1; CDR3nt: TGCGCCAGCAGCACGGGACAGGGAACAGCCAACGTCCTGACTTTC; CDR3aa: CASSTGQGTANVLTF
abundance: -; len: 16; j_gene: TRBJ2-7; d_gene: -; v_gene: TRBV21-1; CDR3nt: TGTGCCAGCGTTCCATACCGGGACAGGTTCACCTACGAGCAGTACTTC; CDR3aa: CASVPYRDRFTYEQYF
abundance: -; len: 15; j_gene: TRBJ1-1; d_gene: -; v_gene: TRBV7-4; CDR3nt: TGTGCCAGCAGCTTAGCGGGGACAACGAACACTGAAGCTTTCTTT; CDR3aa: CASSLAGTTNTEAFF
abundance: -; len: 13; j_gene: TRBJ1-1; d_gene: -; v_gene: TRBV28; CDR3nt: TGTGCCAGCATGGACAGCTGGAACACTGAAGCTTTCTTT; CDR3aa: CASMDSWNTEAFF
abundance: -; len: 14; j_gene: TRBJ2-1; d_gene: TRBD1; v_gene: TRBV7-3; CDR3nt: TGTGCCAGCAGCCGCGGGACAGGCTTTAATGAGCAGTTCTTC; CDR3aa: CASSRGTGFNEQFF
abundance: -; len: 11; j_gene: TRBJ2-5; d_gene: -; v_gene: TRBV15; CDR3nt: TGTGCCACTTCGCGGGGCGAGACCCAGTACTTC; CDR3aa: CATSRGETQYF
abundance: -; len: 17; j_gene: TRBJ1-2; d_gene: TRBD1; v_gene: TRBV11-2; CDR3nt: TGTGCCAGCAGCTTAGATCGGCCAGGGGGTGCCGTCTATGGCTACACCTTC; CDR3aa: CASSLDRPGGAVYGYTF
abundance: -; len: 16; j_gene: TRBJ2-1; d_gene: -; v_gene: TRBV13; CDR3nt: TGTGCCAGCAGCCCCAGGGACCGACACTCCTACAATGAGCAGTTCTTC; CDR3aa: CASSPRDRHSYNEQFF
abundance: once; len: 13; j_gene: TRBJ1-5; d_gene: -; v_gene: TRBV7-6; CDR3nt: TGTGCCAGCAGTCGAGACCAGAATCAGCCCCAGCATTTT; CDR3aa: CASSRDQNQPQHF
abundance: -; len: 14; j_gene: TRBJ1-4; d_gene: -; v_gene: TRBV6-5; CDR3nt: TGTGCCAGCAGCCGCGGGACGGCTAATGAAAAACTGTTTTTT; CDR3aa: CASSRGTANEKLFF
abundance: -; len: 15; j_gene: TRBJ1-1; d_gene: TRBD1; v_gene: TRBV7-9; CDR3nt: TGTGCCAGCAGCTTAGAAGGGGGCGATTACACTGAAGCTTTCTTT; CDR3aa: CASSLEGGDYTEAFF
abundance: -; len: 13; j_gene: TRBJ1-1; d_gene: -; v_gene: TRBV6-4; CDR3nt: TGTGCCAGCAGTGACTCCGGTATCACTGAAGCTTTCTTT; CDR3aa: CASSDSGITEAFF
abundance: once; len: 14; j_gene: TRBJ2-2; d_gene: -; v_gene: TRBV5-4; CDR3nt: TGTGCCAGCAGCCCTGACTTGAACACCGGGGAGCTGTTTTTT; CDR3aa: CASSPDLNTGELFF
abundance: few; len: 15; j_gene: TRBJ1-2; d_gene: -; v_gene: TRBV4-2; CDR3nt: TGTGCCAGCAGCCGACTCGACAGGACCGGACACGGCTACACCTTC; CDR3aa: CASSRLDRTGHGYTF
abundance: -; len: 13; j_gene: TRBJ1-2; d_gene: -; v_gene: TRBV5-1; CDR3nt: TGCGCCAGCAGAGACAGGAGAGTATATGGCTACACCTTC; CDR3aa: CASRDRRVYGYTF
abundance: -; len: 15; j_gene: TRBJ2-7; d_gene: TRBD2; v_gene: TRBV19; CDR3nt: TGTGCCAGTAGTTTTACCGGGACTAGCGGATACGAGCAGTACTTC; CDR3aa: CASSFTGTSGYEQYF
abundance: -; len: 13; j_gene: TRBJ2-7; d_gene: -; v_gene: TRBV27; CDR3nt: TGTGCCAGCAGTTTAGAGGGTCGGAACGAGCAGTACTTC; CDR3aa: CASSLEGRNEQYF
abundance: -; len: 15; j_gene: TRBJ2-5; d_gene: TRBD1; v_gene: TRBV7-3; CDR3nt: TGTGCCAGCAGCTTAAAAGGTGACAGGGAAGAGACCCAGTACTTC; CDR3aa: CASSLKGDREETQYF
abundance: few; len: 14; j_gene: TRBJ2-3; d_gene: TRBD1; v_gene: TRBV9; CDR3nt: TGTGCCAGCAGCGTCGACAGGGCGAGGAATACGCAGTATTTT; CDR3aa: CASSVDRARNTQYF
abundance: -; len: 13; j_gene: TRBJ1-2; d_gene: TRBD1; v_gene: TRBV28; CDR3nt: TGTGCCAGCAGACCAGACAGGGTCTATGGCTACACCTTC; CDR3aa: CASRPDRVYGYTF
abundance: -; len: 15; j_gene: TRBJ2-1; d_gene: -; v_gene: TRBV7-3; CDR3nt: TGTGCCAGCAGCTTACCCGGGTTAGGGAACAATGAGCAGTTCTTC; CDR3aa: CASSLPGLGNNEQFF
abundance: -; len: 14; j_gene: TRBJ2-7; d_gene: TRBD1; v_gene: TRBV6-1; CDR3nt: TGTGCCAGCAGTGTTGACAGGGGTACCTACGAGCAGTACTTC; CDR3aa: CASSVDRGTYEQYF
abundance: -; len: 16; j_gene: TRBJ1-2; d_gene: -; v_gene: TRBV18; CDR3nt: TGTGCCAGCTCACTCCGGGACGCTTCCGCTGGTACTGGCTACACCTTC; CDR3aa: CASSLRDASAGTGYTF